A single sample is the source of the 20 T cell receptor beta chains below, sequenced in a study of vaccination and CD4 T cells after COVID-19. Scientists ran DNA taken from cultured CD4+ T cells through the Oncomine TCR Beta short-read assay for sequencing. MiXCR was run by TCRdb on the PCR reads, yielding one entry per CDR3 protein. The sample has about 4,500 distinct CDR3 sequences, over 40% seen once. The treatment was: approximately 11-day PBMC culture with coronavirus spike peptide pools or control peptides (ViraFEST assay). Their recognized antigens are unknown. Sample: CD4+ T cells from blood, cultured in vitro. The source is a human donor who had recovered from COVID-19.

V gene TRBV20-1 combines with J gene TRBJ1-1, with D unresolved. CDR1 is DFQATT, CDR2 SNEGSKA, per germline (reference sequence). Trimming took 0 bases from V and 7 from J, leaving 12 bases between them. The CDR3 totals 13 residues. DNA for the CDR3: TGCAGTGCTAGAGAATGGGGAATCGGTGAAGCTTTCTTT. Its protein is CSAREWGIGEAFF.

The chain couples TRBV18 to TRBJ1-6, with D unclear. The germline V gene has CDR1 KGHSH and CDR2 LQKENI. CDR3 length equals 13 residues. V was clipped by 0 bases and J by 7 bases, with 4 bases between them. CDR3 protein: CASSPPQNSPLHF. DNA for the CDR3: TGTGCCAGCTCACCACCCCAGAATTCACCCCTCCACTTT.

This clonotype occurred a few times. The V and J genes are TRBV4-2 and TRBJ1-1, with 12 bases lining up with TRBD1. The germline gives CDR1 LGHNA, CDR2 YNFKEQ. This CDR3 is 15 amino acids long. The V and J ends lost 0 bases and 11 bases, in that order; junction bases with no gene match: 7. CDR3 residues: CASSQEGDRGPRAFF. The CDR3 coding sequence is TGTGCCAGCAGCCAAGAAGGGGACAGGGGGCCCCGGGCTTTCTTT.

This clonotype is termed large. The J gene is TRBJ1-2, the V gene TRBV7-6; 9 nucleotides align to TRBD1. CDR1 SGHVS and CDR2 FNYEAQ come from the germline V gene. Trimming at V came to 2 bases and at J to 14 bases, leaving 9 bases not matched to a gene. CDR3 length equals 13 residues. In nucleotides, the CDR3 is TGTGCCAGCAGCTTATCTAAAGGGACAGGGAGTACCTTC. Protein product: CASSLSKGTGSTF.

This clonotype was observed a few times. V is TRBV2 and J is TRBJ2-3; either TRBD1 or TRBD2 may fit D (6 bases each). The germline V gene has CDR1 SNHLY and CDR2 FYNNEI. There are 16 residues in the CDR3. The ends were cut back, 6 bases at V and 2 bases at J, with 18 bases in the middle. The CDR3, as DNA: TGTGCCAGCAGGGACCCTGGAGGGGGGCACACAGATACGCAGTATTTT. Translation: CASRDPGGGHTDTQYF.

The chain carries TRBV27 and TRBJ2-2; no definite D call. Trimming removed 3 bases from V and 5 bases from J, with 13 bases in between. This CDR3 is 15 amino acids long. Germline V CDR1 and CDR2: MNHEY, SMNVEV (reference sequence). The CDR3 reads CASSFNGLGTGELFF. CDR3 in DNA: TGTGCCAGCAGTTTCAACGGCCTTGGGACCGGGGAGCTGTTTTTT.

The chain links TRBV7-2 to TRBJ2-7, with a weak D call TRBD1 (6 bases). Between the trimmed V and J ends, which lost 3 bases and 5 bases, there was a span of 14 bases. The CDR3 loop spans 14 amino acids. Germline loops: CDR1 SGHTA, CDR2 FQGNSA. The CDR3 nucleotides are TGTGCCAGCAGCTTGGCCTTCAGGGGCGACGAGCAGTACTTC. It is translated as CASSLAFRGDEQYF.

This clonotype was seen a handful of times. The chain uses TRBV20-1 and TRBJ1-2; 7 bases map to TRBD1. V lost 3 bases and J lost 8; bases outside the gene matches: 9. Germline-derived CDR1 and CDR2 are DFQATT and SNEGSKA (reference sequence). The CDR3 length is 13 residues. The CDR3 DNA follows: TGCAGTGCTAGGATTTCAGGGGGTGGAGGCTACACCTTC. Protein sequence: CSARISGGGGYTF.

The V and J genes are TRBV20-1 and TRBJ2-2; 7 bases are shared with TRBD2. After removal of 3 bases from V and 2 bases from J, the junction contained 9 bases not matched to a gene. Looked up from germline, CDR1 is DFQATT and CDR2 is SNEGSKA (reference sequence). This CDR3 is 16 amino acids long. The CDR3 DNA reads TGCAGTGCTAGGACCCCGGGACTACCAAACACCGGGGAGCTGTTTTTT. It codes for CSARTPGLPNTGELFF.

J is TRBJ2-7 and V is TRBV6-2 or TRBV6-3; 7 nucleotides match TRBD1. This CDR3 has 13 amino acids. V was clipped by 7 bases and J by 4 bases; unmatched bases: 7. Germline assignment: CDR1 MNHEY and CDR2 SVGEGT. This chain's CDR3 is CASTGTEFYEQYF. The DNA of the CDR3 is TGTGCCAGCACCGGGACAGAGTTTTACGAGCAGTACTTC.

This clonotype was counted only a few times. In nucleotides, the CDR3 is TGTGCCAGCAGTCCCGGGACAGGGAATGAAAAACTGTTTTTT. Amino acids: CASSPGTGNEKLFF. This sequence joins TRBV6-1 and TRBJ1-4; TRBD1 agrees at 9 bases. Germline V gene sequence: CDR1 MNHNS, CDR2 SASEGT. V was clipped by 5 bases and J by 5 bases; unmatched bases: 3. The CDR3 has 14 amino acids.

The J gene is TRBJ2-1, the V gene TRBV7-9; TRBD1 matches 9 bases. The V gene end was trimmed by 5 bases and the J gene end by 7 bases; junction bases not matched to a gene: 6. Looked up from germline, CDR1 is SEHNR and CDR2 is FQNEAQ (reference sequence). The CDR3 is made up of 14 amino acids. The CDR3 spells CASSHRGQGNEQFF. For the CDR3, the DNA is TGTGCCAGCAGCCACCGCGGACAGGGGAATGAGCAGTTCTTC.

This clonotype showed up just a few times. The chain joins TRBV7-2 to TRBJ1-5; D gene unclear. The germline V gene encodes CDR1 SGHTA and CDR2 FQGNSA. Trimming pared 5 bases from V and 1 base from J, leaving 6 bases between. The CDR3 is made up of 13 amino acids. The CDR3 DNA reads TGTGCCAGCAGCCCGGACAGCAATCAGCCCCAGCATTTT. Encoded protein: CASSPDSNQPQHF.

The gene calls are TRBV7-8 and TRBJ2-5; 7 positions agree with TRBD1. The CDR3 is 14 amino acids. Germline loops: CDR1 SGHVS, CDR2 FQNEAQ. The trim removed 5 bases at V and 2 bases at J, leaving 5 bases unmatched. The CDR3 DNA is TGTGCCAGCAGCCCCGGACAGGAGCAAGAGACCCAGTACTTC. Translated: CASSPGQEQETQYF.

This clonotype was found a few times. The chain links TRBV19 to TRBJ1-5; D unresolved. Per the germline V gene, CDR1 is LNHDA and CDR2 is SQIVND (reference sequence). V lost 3 bases and J lost 4, with 7 bases in between. This CDR3 has 13 residues. In nucleotides, the CDR3 is TGTGCCAGTAGTATGGGATGGAATCAGCCCCAGCATTTT. Its protein product is CASSMGWNQPQHF.

This chain links TRBV6-1 with TRBJ1-6; 7 nucleotides match TRBD1. The CDR3 loop spans 15 amino acids. Per the germline V gene, CDR1 is MNHNS and CDR2 is SASEGT. With 4 bases clipped from V and 6 bases from J, the junction kept 6 bases outside the gene matches. For the CDR3, the DNA is TGTGCCAGCAGTGGACAGGGTCGAGGTAATTCACCCCTCCACTTT. It yields the protein CASSGQGRGNSPLHF.

To note about this clonotype: One end of the junction fails to match germline, which may point to a read error. The rearrangement links TRBV25-1 to TRBJ1-6, with TRBD1 identical over 7 bases. CDR1 and CDR2 from the germline V gene are MGHDK and SYGVNS. The CDR3 extends over 14 amino acids. CDR3 residues: CASSDVGGESPLHF. Written as DNA, the CDR3 is TGTGCCAGTAGTGATGTAGGGGGCGAGTCACCCCTCCACTTT.

The chain combines TRBV29-1 with TRBJ2-3, with 7 bases identical to TRBD1. Trimming at V came to 7 bases and at J to 1 base, leaving 5 bases not matched to a gene. The CDR3 is 13 residues long. CDR1 is SQVTM, CDR2 ANQGSEA, per germline. The chain's CDR3 is CSANTGGTDTQYF. Here the CDR3 DNA reads TGCAGCGCCAATACAGGGGGCACAGATACGCAGTATTTT.

V and J are TRBV19 and TRBJ1-3, with D uncertain. This CDR3 spans 13 amino acids. V lost 3 bases to trimming and J lost 2 bases, with 5 bases between them. The germline CDR1 and CDR2 sequences are LNHDA and SQIVND (reference sequence). The CDR3 is CASSIPPGNTIYF. CDR3 nucleotides: TGTGCCAGTAGTATCCCCCCTGGAAACACCATATATTTT.

This clonotype has more than one count but fewer than ten. J is TRBJ2-6 and V is TRBV6-1; D is perhaps TRBD1 or TRBD2 (5 bases each). This CDR3 is built from 15 residues. Trimming stripped 6 bases from V and 4 bases from J, with 13 bases between. Germline CDR1 MNHNS, CDR2 SASEGT. As DNA, the CDR3 is TGTGCCAGCAGCGCAGGGAGCTCGGGGGCCAACGTCCTGACTTTC. As protein: CASSAGSSGANVLTF.